Detailed here is one T cell receptor (beta chain). The antigen remains unidentified. TCR beta library input comprised roughly 2 micrograms of genomic DNA from cryopreserved PBMCs. The source of the sample is a study of cytotoxic CD8 clonotypes in ibrutinib-treated CLL. Findings of the study overall: Clonality was higher at baseline than in age-matched healthy donors and tracked circulating CD8+ T-cell counts.

The germline V gene encodes CDR1 MNHEY and CDR2 SMNVEV (reference sequence). With 2 bases removed from V and 0 bases from J, the gap between germline ends came to 10 bases. The CDR3 is 15 amino acids. The data were produced by immunoSEQ multiplex PCR, yet TCRdb's version contains in-frame clones alone and is incomplete. The data show around 92,000 clones, roughly three quarters seen once. The clonotype originates from a human donor with chronic lymphocytic leukemia. This chain joins TRBV27 and TRBJ1-1; D is possibly TRBD1 (5 bases). Sequences were derived from PBMCs, sampled after 24 months of ibrutinib treatment. The CDR3 DNA is TGTGCCAGCAGTTTAAGGGGACCGTTGAACACTGAAGCTTTCTTT. Translation: CASSLRGPLNTEAFF.